This TCR beta chain emerged from a study of blood T cell repertoires in COVID-19. About the research overall: T cells, B-cell-depleted T cells, or PBMCs provided the cDNA or gDNA that served as material.

The length of the CDR3 is 13 residues. Germline CDR1 and CDR2: MGHRA and YSYEKL. Trimming took 4 bases from V and 6 from J, leaving 11 bases between them. As originally analysed: By means of reference gene primer amplification, nucleated cell counts were estimated. Generated by immunoSEQ multiplex PCR, the TCRdb table keeps only in-frame clones and is missing some. V and J calls and clone size are those listed in that table; D and trimming were worked out from the DNA. The sample includes roughly 230,000 clones, roughly 84% of them seen just once. The clonotype comes from a woman aged 45-60 years with acute or convalescent COVID-19. The sequenced sample was peripheral blood. The chain combines TRBV4-1 with TRBJ2-3; D is unclear. CDR3 in DNA: TGCGCCAGCAGCCCGCTTCCGGAGGATACGCAGTATTTT. Amino acids: CASSPLPEDTQYF.